This T cell receptor beta chain was observed in a study of response to subunit inactivated influenza vaccine. The V and J ends lost 1 base and 0 bases respectively, with 13 bases between them. CDR3 length equals 17 residues. Per the germline V gene, CDR1 is SGHVS and CDR2 is FQNEAQ. TCRdb itself ran the RT-PCR reads through MiXCR, one entry per CDR3 protein. The sample contains 150,000 to 200,000 distinct CDR3 sequences, approximately 9.2% of which appear only once. Study-wide points: The authors put forward the suggestion that each seasonal influenza vaccination may bring in only a limited number of new T cells.

This clonotype was seen repeatedly, ten times or more. Its matching antigen is unknown. The specimen was non-naive T cells sorted from PBMCs, collected on the day of vaccination. The gene calls are TRBV7-8 and TRBJ2-1; D tentatively reads TRBD1 or TRBD2 (5 bases each). The sequence came from a man in his fifties or sixties who received an inactivated influenza vaccine. CDR3 nucleotide sequence: TGTGCCAGCAGCTTAGTCCCCGGGGCTAGCTCCTACAATGAGCAGTTCTTC. Translated: CASSLVPGASSYNEQFF.